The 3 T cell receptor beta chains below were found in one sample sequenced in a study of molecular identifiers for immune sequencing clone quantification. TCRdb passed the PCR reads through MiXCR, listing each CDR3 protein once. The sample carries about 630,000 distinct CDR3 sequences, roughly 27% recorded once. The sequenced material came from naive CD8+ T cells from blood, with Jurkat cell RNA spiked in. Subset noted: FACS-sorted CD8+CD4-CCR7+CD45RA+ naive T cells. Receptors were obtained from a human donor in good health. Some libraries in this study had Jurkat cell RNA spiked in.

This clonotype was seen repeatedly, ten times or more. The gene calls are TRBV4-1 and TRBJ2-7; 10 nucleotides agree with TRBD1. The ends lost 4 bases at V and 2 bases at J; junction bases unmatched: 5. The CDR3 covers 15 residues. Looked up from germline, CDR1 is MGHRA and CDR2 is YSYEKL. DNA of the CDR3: TGCGCCAGCAGCCTCGGGACAGGGGACCCCTACGAGCAGTACTTC. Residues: CASSLGTGDPYEQYF.

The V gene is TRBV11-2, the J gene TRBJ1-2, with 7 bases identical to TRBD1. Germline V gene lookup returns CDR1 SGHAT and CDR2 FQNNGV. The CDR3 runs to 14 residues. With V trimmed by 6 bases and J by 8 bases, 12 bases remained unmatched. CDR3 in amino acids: CASRETGPLIGYTF. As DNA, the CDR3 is TGTGCCAGCAGGGAGACAGGGCCCCTTATCGGCTACACCTTC.

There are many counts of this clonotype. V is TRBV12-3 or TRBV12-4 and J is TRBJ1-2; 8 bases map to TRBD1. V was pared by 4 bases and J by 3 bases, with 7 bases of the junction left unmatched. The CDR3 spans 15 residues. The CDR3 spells CASSSPGTGDYGYTF. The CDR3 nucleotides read TGTGCCAGCAGTTCCCCCGGGACAGGAGACTATGGCTACACCTTC.